This record looks at one T cell receptor (beta chain) sequence and its context. There is no known antigen for this receptor. Since the CDR3 does not end with the conserved phenylalanine or tryptophan, this likely comes from a read error. The limits of the CDR3 on the DNA are not certain, so only TCRdb's listed CDR3 is given. According to the germline V gene (reference sequence), CDR1 reads LNHDA and CDR2 reads SQIVND. The CDR3 spans 17 amino acids, including both terminal residues. The record originates from a study of tumor-infiltrating lymphocytes in oesophageal squamous cell carcinoma (dated by TCRdb to the mid-2010s). The library was prepared using PCR. Sequencing used an Illumina HiSeq 2000. The public reads were reanalyzed by TCRdb: fastp trimming at Q25, MiXCR alignment, in-frame beta chains only. Identical CDR3 proteins give one entry, which carries the most common genes and DNA. Within this sample are roughly 20,000 distinct CDR3 sequences, with roughly two fifths of them counted one time only. 13% of the sample goes to the ten largest clones.

Sequenced material: normal esophageal tissue next to the tumor. The chain is assembled from TRBV19 and TRBJ2-5; the table gives TRBD1 as D, unverified against the DNA. The clonotype comes from a male donor with esophageal squamous cell carcinoma. The CDR3 protein sequence reads: CASNFNRAEVYGYTFGS.